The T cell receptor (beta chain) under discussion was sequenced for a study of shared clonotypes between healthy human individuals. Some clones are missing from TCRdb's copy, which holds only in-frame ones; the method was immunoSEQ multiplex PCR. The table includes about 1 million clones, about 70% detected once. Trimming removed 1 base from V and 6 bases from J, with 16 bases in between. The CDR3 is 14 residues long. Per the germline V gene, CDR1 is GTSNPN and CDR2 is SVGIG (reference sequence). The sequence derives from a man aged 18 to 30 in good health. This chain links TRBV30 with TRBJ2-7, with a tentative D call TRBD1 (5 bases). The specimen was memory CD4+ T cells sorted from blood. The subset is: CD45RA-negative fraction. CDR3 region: CAWSEGVRIGEQYF. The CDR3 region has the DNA TGTGCCTGGAGTGAAGGGGTCAGGATAGGCGAGCAGTACTTC.